This is a list of T cell receptor beta chains from one sample in a study of T-cell reconstitution after alpha-beta-depleted transplantation in children. Each CDR3 protein is one row after TCRdb ran MiXCR on the PCR reads. The sample has hundreds of thousands of distinct CDR3 sequences; about 12% are singletons. Sample: PBMCs from the stem cell graft donor, taken from the stem cell graft. The source of these receptors is a human donor who donated a stem cell graft to a child with combined immunodeficiency. Both conserved end residues are part of each CDR3. The D gene is left open where the match is weak. A clone size is listed for some rows: how often the clone was seen (once, few, many), or a class if it is expanded.

v_call,j_call,d_call,cdr3_length,clone_size,cdr3_aa,cdr3_nt
TRBV25-1,TRBJ2-7,TRBD1,21,NA,CASSAAGQGNPAREGSYEQYF,TGTGCCAGCAGTGCCGCGGGACAGGGGAACCCTGCCCGGGAGGGGTCCTACGAGCAGTACTTC
TRBV18,TRBJ2-7,NA,13,few,CASSPQGGSEQYF,TGTGCCAGCTCACCACAGGGGGGAAGCGAGCAGTACTTC
TRBV29-1,TRBJ2-5,TRBD1,14,many,CSFCPRDRQETQYF,TGCAGCTTCTGTCCTAGGGACAGGCAAGAGACCCAGTACTTC
TRBV7-8,TRBJ2-1,NA,14,NA,CASILRDLGNEQFF,TGTGCCAGCATCCTGAGGGATTTGGGGAATGAGCAGTTCTTC
TRBV24-1,TRBJ2-2,TRBD2,14,NA,CATKAGGDTGELFF,TGTGCCACCAAAGCGGGGGGTGACACCGGGGAGCTGTTTTTT
TRBV5-1,TRBJ1-5,NA,9,few,CASRRAEHF,TGCGCCAGCAGACGGGCGGAGCATTTT
TRBV21-1,TRBJ2-6,NA,17,NA,CASCLGPRWGGANVLTF,TGTGCCAGCTGCCTCGGTCCACGATGGGGAGGGGCCAACGTCCTGACTTTC
TRBV19,TRBJ1-1,NA,14,once,CASSIRGSVTEAFF,TGTGCCAGTAGTATTCGGGGCTCAGTCACTGAAGCTTTCTTT
TRBV9,TRBJ1-2,TRBD1,18,many,CASSTRGTANLANYGYTF,TGTGCCAGCAGCACCCGAGGGACAGCGAACTTAGCTAACTATGGCTACACCTTC
TRBV12-3/TRBV12-4,TRBJ2-5,NA,14,NA,CASRTGTPVETQYF,TGTGCCAGCAGAACCGGGACGCCGGTGGAGACCCAGTACTTC
TRBV18,TRBJ2-5,TRBD2,14,many,CASSTGGGAETQYF,TGTGCCAGCTCAACGGGAGGGGGAGCAGAGACCCAGTACTTC
TRBV19,TRBJ2-7,NA,14,NA,CASSTWDTSYEQYF,TGTGCCAGTAGTACATGGGACACTTCCTACGAGCAGTACTTC
TRBV4-2,TRBJ2-7,NA,16,NA,CASSQDWLAGYYEQYF,TGTGCCAGCAGCCAAGATTGGCTGGCAGGCTACTACGAGCAGTACTTC
TRBV2,TRBJ2-7,NA,13,NA,CASSFRTGSEQYF,TGTGCCAGCAGTTTTAGAACGGGATCCGAGCAGTACTTC
TRBV5-1,TRBJ2-1,TRBD2,15,many,CASSMTSGGYNEQFF,TGCGCCAGCAGCATGACTAGCGGGGGATACAATGAGCAGTTCTTC